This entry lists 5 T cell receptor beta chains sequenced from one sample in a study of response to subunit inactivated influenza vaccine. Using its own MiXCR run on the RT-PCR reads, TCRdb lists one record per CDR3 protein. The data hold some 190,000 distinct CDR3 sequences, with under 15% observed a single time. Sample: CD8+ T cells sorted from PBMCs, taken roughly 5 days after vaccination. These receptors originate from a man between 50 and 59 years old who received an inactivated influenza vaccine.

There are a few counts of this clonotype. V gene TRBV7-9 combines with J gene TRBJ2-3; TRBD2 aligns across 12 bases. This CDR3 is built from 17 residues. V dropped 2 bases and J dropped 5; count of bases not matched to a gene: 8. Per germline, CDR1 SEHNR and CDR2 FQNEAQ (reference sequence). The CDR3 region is CASSLLALLAGGDTQYF. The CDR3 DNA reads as TGTGCCAGCAGCTTACTCGCCCTACTAGCGGGAGGAGATACGCAGTATTTT.

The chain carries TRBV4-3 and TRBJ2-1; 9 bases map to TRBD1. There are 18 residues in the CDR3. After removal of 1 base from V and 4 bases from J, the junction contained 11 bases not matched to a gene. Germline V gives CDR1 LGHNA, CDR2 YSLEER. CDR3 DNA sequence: TGCGCCAGCAGCCAAGCCCTTCTTGGGACAGGGATATACAATGAGCAGTTCTTC. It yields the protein CASSQALLGTGIYNEQFF.

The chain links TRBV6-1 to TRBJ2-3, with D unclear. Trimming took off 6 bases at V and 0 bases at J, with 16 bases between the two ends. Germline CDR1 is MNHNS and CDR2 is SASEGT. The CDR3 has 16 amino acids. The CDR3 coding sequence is TGTGCCAGCAGCCCCGTCGGGCGATCTAGCACAGATACGCAGTATTTT. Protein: CASSPVGRSSTDTQYF.

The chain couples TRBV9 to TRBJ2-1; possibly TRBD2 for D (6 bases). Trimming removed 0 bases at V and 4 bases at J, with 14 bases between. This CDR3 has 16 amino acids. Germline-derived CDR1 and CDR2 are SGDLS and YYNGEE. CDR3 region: CASSVVSGVGYNEQFF. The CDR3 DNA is TGTGCCAGCAGCGTAGTTTCGGGAGTGGGATACAATGAGCAGTTCTTC.

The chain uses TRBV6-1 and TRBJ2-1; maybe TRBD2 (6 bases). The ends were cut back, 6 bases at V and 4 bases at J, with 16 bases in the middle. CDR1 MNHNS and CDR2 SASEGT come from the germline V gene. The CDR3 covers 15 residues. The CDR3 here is CASRSPGTGYNEQFF. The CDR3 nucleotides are TGTGCCAGCAGGAGCCCCGGGACTGGTTACAATGAGCAGTTCTTC.